These 5 T cell receptor beta chains were sequenced from one sample in a study of shared clonotypes between healthy human individuals. The repertoire was sequenced with immunoSEQ multiplex PCR; TCRdb's copy has only in-frame clones and lacks some. The repertoire holds about 480,000 clones, with 60% to 80% as singletons. The sample taken for sequencing was PBMCs. The receptors were sampled from a middle-aged woman in good health. Some clones in this sample may be carry-over from other donors' samples.

CDR3 residues: CASSPSGGDLRKQYF. In nucleotides, the CDR3 is TGTGCCAGCTCACCAAGTGGGGGAGATCTACGAAAGCAGTACTTC. This chain joins TRBV18 and TRBJ2-7, with D possibly being TRBD1 or TRBD2 (5 bases each). This CDR3 region has 15 residues. V lost 2 bases to trimming and J lost 8 bases, with 19 bases between them. Germline values: CDR1 KGHSH, CDR2 LQKENI.

This clone has ten or more counts. The V and J genes are TRBV6-6 and TRBJ1-1, with D unresolved. This CDR3 has 15 amino acids. The V end was cut by 0 bases, the J end by 5 bases, with 13 bases between. The germline V gene encodes CDR1 MNHNY and CDR2 SVGAGI (reference sequence). The chain's CDR3 is CASSYSLLLGTEAFF. CDR3 sequence (DNA): TGTGCCAGCAGTTACTCCCTCCTACTAGGGACTGAAGCTTTCTTT.

The chain couples TRBV5-1 to TRBJ2-1, with 8 bases fitting TRBD2. Germline V gene data show CDR1 as SGHRS and CDR2 as YFSETQ. This CDR3 comprises 15 residues. Trimming at V came to 0 bases and at J to 7 bases, leaving 6 bases not matched to a gene. This CDR3 is CASSLAASGQNEQFF. The DNA of the CDR3 is TGCGCCAGCAGCTTGGCGGCTAGCGGGCAGAATGAGCAGTTCTTC.

The chain has TRBV5-6 and TRBJ2-1; D gene ambiguous. The CDR3 sequence is 13 residues long. Germline CDR1 and CDR2: SGHDT and YYEEEE. Between the trimmed V and J ends, which lost 2 bases and 8 bases, there was a span of 11 bases. The CDR3 loop is CASSFFLADEQFF. CDR3 in DNA: TGTGCCAGCAGCTTCTTTTTGGCCGATGAGCAGTTCTTC.

This clone showed up just once. The chain has TRBV7-9 and TRBJ2-3, with unresolved D. Deletions cut 5 bases from V and 0 bases from J, with 12 bases between. The germline V gene encodes CDR1 SEHNR and CDR2 FQNEAQ (reference sequence). The CDR3 is 15 amino acids. CDR3 region: CASSPLGRSTDTQYF. Written as DNA, the CDR3 is TGTGCCAGCAGCCCTCTGGGAAGGAGCACAGATACGCAGTATTTT.